The entry below gives a single TCR beta chain sequence along with its context. TCRdb analysed the 5' RACE reads with MiXCR anew, one entry per CDR3 protein. The sample records roughly 110,000 distinct CDR3 sequences, approximately 12% being singletons. CDR1 is SQVTM, CDR2 ANQGSEA, per germline. V was clipped by 3 bases and J by 2 bases, with 11 bases between them. The CDR3 totals 13 residues. The data derive from a study of early T cells in non-severe SARS-CoV-2 infection. The V call is TRBV29-1, the J call TRBJ2-7, with D tentatively TRBD2 (5 bases). The receptor comes from an adult who was a healthcare worker with PCR-confirmed SARS-CoV-2 infection or an uninfected control (not recorded which). The sample consisted of whole blood. The CDR3 region has the DNA TGCAGCGTTGATCCTAGCAGGACCTACGAGCAGTACTTC. Protein product: CSVDPSRTYEQYF.